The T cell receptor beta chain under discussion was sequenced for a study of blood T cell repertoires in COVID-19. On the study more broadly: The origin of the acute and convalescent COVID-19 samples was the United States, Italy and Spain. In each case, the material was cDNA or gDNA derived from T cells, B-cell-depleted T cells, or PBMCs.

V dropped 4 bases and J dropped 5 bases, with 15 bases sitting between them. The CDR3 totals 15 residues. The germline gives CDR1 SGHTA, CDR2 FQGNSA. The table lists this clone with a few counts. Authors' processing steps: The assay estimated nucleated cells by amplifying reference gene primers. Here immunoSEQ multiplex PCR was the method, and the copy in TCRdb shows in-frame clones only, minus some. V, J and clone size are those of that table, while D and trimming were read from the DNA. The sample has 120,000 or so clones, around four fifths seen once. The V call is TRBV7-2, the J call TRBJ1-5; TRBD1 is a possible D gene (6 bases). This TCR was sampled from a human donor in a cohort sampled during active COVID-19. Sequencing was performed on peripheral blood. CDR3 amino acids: CASSSAGTTDQPQHF. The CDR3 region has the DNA TGTGCCAGCAGCTCAGCAGGGACAACTGATCAGCCCCAGCATTTT. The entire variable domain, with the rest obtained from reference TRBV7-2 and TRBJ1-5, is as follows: GAGVSQSPSNKVTEKGKDVELRCDPISGHTALYWYRQSLGQGLEFLIYFQGNSAPDKSGLPSDRFSAERTGGSVSTLTIQRTQQEDSAVYLCASSSAGTTDQPQHFGDGTRLSIL.